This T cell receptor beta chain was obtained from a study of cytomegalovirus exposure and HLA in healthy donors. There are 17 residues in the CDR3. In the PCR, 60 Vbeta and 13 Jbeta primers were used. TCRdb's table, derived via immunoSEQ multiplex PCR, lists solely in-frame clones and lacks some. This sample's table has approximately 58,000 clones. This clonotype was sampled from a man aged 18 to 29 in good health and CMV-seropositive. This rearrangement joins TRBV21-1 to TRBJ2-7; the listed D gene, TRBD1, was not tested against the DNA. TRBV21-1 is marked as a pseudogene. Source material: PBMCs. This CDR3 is CASSKEGTGGLPTEQYF. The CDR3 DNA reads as TGTGCCAGCAGCAAAGAAGGGACAGGGGGCCTTCCGACCGAGCAGTACTTC.